The sequence of this TCR beta chain was determined in a study of shared clonotypes between healthy human individuals. Across the study: Serving as donors were two women and three men, whose ages spanned 18 to 49. Findings of the study overall: Non-shared clonotypes displayed generation probabilities falling below those of clonotypes present in all four donors. Some naive CD4 clonotypes, roughly 5%, turned up in common across a few donors.

Evenly divided among several immunoSEQ plates was the genomic DNA of each subset. Clones were read by immunoSEQ multiplex PCR, and TCRdb kept only the in-frame ones, dropping some. The data show more than 2 million clones, approximately 95% seen once. In regard to this clone: Its specificity is unknown.

J gave up 2 bases and V 2 bases, and 5 bases lay outside the gene matches. The CDR3 is made up of 15 amino acids. Per the germline V gene, CDR1 is SGDLS and CDR2 is YYNGEE. This receptor was identified in a man younger than 30 in good health. The V gene is TRBV9, the J gene TRBJ1-2; TRBD1 matches 8 bases. Sequences were obtained from naive CD4+ T cells sorted from blood. Sample subset: CD45RA+ positively selected. The CDR3: CASSVLQGENYGYTF. Here the CDR3 DNA reads TGTGCCAGCAGCGTCTTACAGGGGGAGAACTATGGCTACACCTTC.